These 9 T cell receptor beta chains came from one sample sequenced in a study of T-cell reconstitution after alpha-beta-depleted transplantation in children. Unique molecular identifiers were used to barcode this TCRbeta library. TCRdb re-called the PCR reads with MiXCR, one entry per CDR3 protein. Counted here are 170,000 or so distinct CDR3 sequences, 6% to 7% occurring once; the ten biggest clones make up 3% to 3.5%. The sample was PBMCs from the stem cell graft donor, taken from the stem cell graft. These receptors were taken from a human donor who donated a stem cell graft to a child with Wiskott-Aldrich syndrome.

V and J are TRBV11-2 and TRBJ2-4, with D perhaps matching TRBD2 (5 bases). Between the trimmed V and J ends, which lost 3 bases and 7 bases, there was a span of 19 bases. Germline V CDR1 and CDR2: SGHAT, FQNNGV. The CDR3 covers 16 residues. CDR3 DNA sequence: TGTGCCAGCAGCTTGGGGTTGGTGGGAGCAGGTAACATTCAGTACTTC. Translation gives CASSLGLVGAGNIQYF. The variable domain in full, completed from reference TRBV11-2 and TRBJ2-4, reads EAGVAQSPRYKIIEKRQSVAFWCNPISGHATLYWYQQILGQGPKLLIQFQNNGVVDDSQLPKDRFSAERLKGVDSTLKIQPAKLEDSAVYLCASSLGLVGAGNIQYFGAGTRLSVL.

This clonotype occurred many times. This rearrangement joins TRBV12-3 or TRBV12-4 to TRBJ1-6; the D is unclear. Trimming took off 3 bases at V and 8 bases at J, with 5 bases between the two ends. The CDR3 is made up of 12 amino acids. The CDR3 DNA reads TGTGCCAGCAGTTTCCCACATTCACCCCTCCACTTT. Translation gives CASSFPHSPLHF.

This clonotype was seen ten or more times. This chain links TRBV12-3 or TRBV12-4 with TRBJ2-2; D might be TRBD1 (6 bases). V was clipped by 3 bases and J by 6 bases, with 11 bases between them. This CDR3 is built from 14 residues. CDR3 sequence reads: CASSLITGPGELFF. DNA for the CDR3: TGTGCCAGCAGTTTGATAACAGGGCCCGGGGAGCTGTTTTTT.

The sample holds a few counts of this clonotype. This sequence joins TRBV4-3 and TRBJ1-2, with D hard to call. From germline, CDR1 is LGHNA and CDR2 YSLEER. Trimming stripped 0 bases from V and 6 bases from J, with 17 bases between. The CDR3 contains 16 residues. CDR3 in amino acids: CASSQDILGPTNGYTF. The DNA for the CDR3 is TGCGCCAGCAGCCAAGATATTCTCGGGCCCACAAATGGCTACACCTTC.

This clonotype was seen ten or more times. The rearrangement joins TRBV29-1 to TRBJ2-1; 8 bases map to TRBD2. Germline loops: CDR1 SQVTM, CDR2 ANQGSEA. The CDR3 totals 14 residues. V was pared by 2 bases and J by 2 bases, with 2 bases of the junction left unmatched. CDR3 loop: CSVEQLAAYNEQFF. The CDR3 DNA is TGCAGCGTTGAACAACTAGCGGCCTACAATGAGCAGTTCTTC.

As concerns this clonotype: A much more abundant neighbour one base away suggests this may be a read error. V is TRBV10-2 and J is TRBJ2-3, with 10 bases that match TRBD1. The CDR3 contains 13 residues. From germline, CDR1 is WSHSY and CDR2 SAAADI. CDR3 nucleotide sequence: TGCACCAGCGGGACAGGGGTAGCAGATACGCAGTATTTT. Protein: CTSGTGVADTQYF.

In its sample, this clonotype was seen many times. The genes are TRBV12-3 or TRBV12-4 and TRBJ2-3; 12 positions agree with TRBD2. The V and J ends lost 1 base and 3 bases, in that order; junction bases with no gene match: 8. There are 18 residues in the CDR3. The CDR3 DNA follows: TGTGCCAGCAGTTTAGGGGGGCTAGCGGGAGGGCCAACAGATACGCAGTATTTT. Protein: CASSLGGLAGGPTDTQYF.

In its sample, this clonotype was seen many times. The genes are TRBV20-1 and TRBJ1-1; D unresolved. Trimming cost V 3 bases and J 8 bases, with 4 bases left between them. The CDR3 contains 9 residues. Germline CDR1 and CDR2: DFQATT and SNEGSKA (reference sequence). The CDR3 loop reads CSARGEAFF. The CDR3 DNA reads as TGCAGTGCTAGGGGGGAAGCTTTCTTT.

There are many counts of this clonotype. This sequence joins TRBV12-3 or TRBV12-4 and TRBJ1-1; D is possibly TRBD1 (6 bases). V was shortened by 5 bases and J by 0 bases, with 7 bases between the two germline ends. CDR3 length equals 13 residues. Here the CDR3 reads CASSTGLNTEAFF. As DNA, the CDR3 is TGTGCCAGCAGTACAGGGTTGAACACTGAAGCTTTCTTT.